The text below deals with one T cell receptor beta chain. This record belongs to a study of control samples from healthy donors and cancer patients. This table comes from immunoSEQ multiplex PCR, and its TCRdb copy is limited to in-frame clones, with some not included. The sample has approximately 100,000 clones; around 90% are singletons. The CDR3 totals 16 residues. Germline lookup yields CDR1 MNHNS and CDR2 SASEGT. V shed 0 bases and J shed 2 bases, with 14 bases lying between them. This TCR derives from a man aged 30 to 45 in good health. Sequenced sample: blood. This chain joins TRBV6-1 and TRBJ2-7; D unclear. The CDR3, as DNA: TGTGCCAGCAGTGAAGCGATTCTGGGTCTTCCCTACGAGCAGTACTTC. Translation gives CASSEAILGLPYEQYF.